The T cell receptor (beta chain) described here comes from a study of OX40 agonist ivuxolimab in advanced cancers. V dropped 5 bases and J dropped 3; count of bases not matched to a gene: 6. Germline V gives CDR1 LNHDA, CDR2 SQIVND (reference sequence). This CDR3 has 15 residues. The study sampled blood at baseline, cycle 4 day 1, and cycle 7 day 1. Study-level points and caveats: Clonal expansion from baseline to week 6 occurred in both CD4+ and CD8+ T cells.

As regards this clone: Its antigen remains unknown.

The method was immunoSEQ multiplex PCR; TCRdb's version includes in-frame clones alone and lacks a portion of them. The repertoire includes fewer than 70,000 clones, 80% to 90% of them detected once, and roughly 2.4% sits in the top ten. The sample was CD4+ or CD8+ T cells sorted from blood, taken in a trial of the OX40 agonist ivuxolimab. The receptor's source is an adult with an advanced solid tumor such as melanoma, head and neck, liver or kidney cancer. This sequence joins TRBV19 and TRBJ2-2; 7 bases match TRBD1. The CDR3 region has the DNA TGTGCCAGTAGTCCCAGACAGGGATACACCGGGGAGCTGTTTTTT. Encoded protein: CASSPRQGYTGELFF.